A selection of T cell receptor beta chains follows, all from one sample in a study of blood T cell repertoires in COVID-19. Profiled with immunoSEQ multiplex PCR; TCRdb holds only in-frame clones, not every one. The profile shows approximately 200,000 clones, roughly 85% of them singletons. The sample was peripheral blood. These receptors came from a woman aged 25 to 39 with acute or convalescent COVID-19. CDR3s leave out the opening cysteine and the closing phenylalanine or tryptophan. D genes are given only for firm matches. Clone sizes are given selectively: once, few, many, or a class where the clone is expanded.

abundance	d_gene	v_gene	CDR3aa
-	TRBD1	TRBV6-2/TRBV6-3	ASSYLITGVYEQY
-	-	TRBV5-1	ASSLADSGKYNEQF
-	TRBD1	TRBV6-1	ASSEPYKGAGKTQY
once	-	TRBV6-2/TRBV6-3	ASSLNRAEAF
-	TRBD1	TRBV27	ASSTNRQGTNEKLF
-	-	TRBV11-3	ASSPGTNQETQY
-	TRBD1	TRBV9	ASSVVAGQDSPLH
-	TRBD1	TRBV6-5	ASRDRGAGNTIY
-	-	TRBV29-1	SVVLRLSNTEAF
-	TRBD1	TRBV5-6	ASSPGTGSSNQPQH
once	TRBD1	TRBV30	AWSVGGGGTEAF
-	TRBD2	TRBV10-1	ASSLAGETGELF
-	-	TRBV7-9	ASSRRDEGLEETQY
-	-	TRBV10-3	AISLPDSGELF
-	-	TRBV27	ASRTGNTGELF
-	-	TRBV10-3	AIKGGEGLETQY
few	TRBD1	TRBV13	ASSLGRRQGQTNEKLF
-	-	TRBV11-3	ARSDYGKLWEFYEQY
-	TRBD1	TRBV29-1	SVEVVGTGGYEQY
-	-	TRBV4-3	ASSQDSTPGNTIY
few	TRBD1	TRBV3-1/TRBV3-2	ASSQGTGGASYYGYT
-	-	TRBV28	ASSPRTGWSSYEQY
few	TRBD2	TRBV4-3	ASSQDKSGADTQY
few	-	TRBV7-9	ASSVDREAF
-	-	TRBV20-1	SARIGGPLH
-	TRBD1	TRBV7-2	ASSLGTGQGGGKLF
-	-	TRBV7-2	ASSLGAHNPYEQY
-	TRBD1	TRBV30	AWSSAFAGGGQPQH
-	-	TRBV21-1	ASSKSGGRECNEQF
-	-	TRBV7-9	ASSLELANTGELF
-	TRBD1	TRBV7-2	ASSLGVGAGGTGELF
-	-	TRBV13	ASSLERAREQF
-	-	TRBV5-1	ASSLGGNYGYT
-	-	TRBV19	ASSHPGQGSQTQY
-	TRBD2	TRBV23-1	ASSQNPPPKRGARTDTQY
-	TRBD1	TRBV9	ASSAGQGAGGYT
-	-	TRBV30	AWTPGVNGYT
-	-	TRBV6-1	ASSDLGRGEKLF
-	-	TRBV7-6	ASSLPREKLF
-	-	TRBV28	ASSFLRVTEAF
-	TRBD1	TRBV5-6	ASSLAGQGLHEQY
-	TRBD1	TRBV15	ATSSHRGQTEAF
-	TRBD1	TRBV18	ASSQGANTEAF
-	-	TRBV21-1	ASSKRAGVSNQPQH
-	TRBD1	TRBV2	ASTQTGLEETQY
-	-	TRBV15	ATSTRRNGYEQY
-	-	TRBV4-1	ASSQEGASPGTQY
-	-	TRBV6-5	ASRREGYEQF
-	-	TRBV6-5	ASRDMGYGYT
-	-	TRBV5-1	ASSLRQVDTTDTQY
-	-	TRBV28	ATMDTTDTQY
-	TRBD1	TRBV5-1	ASRRQGETEAF
-	-	TRBV20-1	SARAPGEQF
-	-	TRBV6-2/TRBV6-3	ASSTLTWTEAI